Shown below are 5 T cell receptor beta chains from a single sample sequenced in a study of neurological immune-mediated disorders. TCRdb reprocessed the 5' RACE reads with MiXCR, giving one entry per CDR3 protein. The repertoire has some 86,000 distinct CDR3 sequences, roughly 2.6% of them found once; the top ten carry 1.1%. The sequencing input was PBMCs. These receptors all come from a woman younger than 45 with multiple sclerosis.

This clonotype was picked up many times. The J gene is TRBJ2-1, the V gene TRBV15, with D unclear. The CDR3 runs to 20 residues. Germline V gives CDR1 LNHNV, CDR2 YYDKDF (reference sequence). Trimming left V 0 bases short and J 0 bases short, with 21 bases between. The CDR3 DNA reads TGTGCCACCAGCAGAGATGGCCGCCCGAACGGGCCTTCCTCCTACAATGAGCAGTTCTTC. Its protein product is CATSRDGRPNGPSSYNEQFF.

This clonotype was seen repeatedly, ten times or more. The chain employs TRBV18 and TRBJ1-1; possibly TRBD1 for D (6 bases). This CDR3 spans 16 amino acids. Trimming removed 3 bases from V and 5 bases from J, with 19 bases in between. Germline loops: CDR1 KGHSH, CDR2 LQKENI. In DNA, the CDR3 is TGTGCCAGCTCACCCCCCTGGGGGGGGGCTCGGACTGAAGCTTTCTTT. It specifies CASSPPWGGARTEAFF.

This clonotype was seen at least ten times. V usage is TRBV7-2 and J usage is TRBJ1-3, with D uncertain. CDR3 length: 16 residues. Germline loops: CDR1 SGHTA, CDR2 FQGNSA. V was cut by 1 base and J by 1 base, with 11 bases left in between. The DNA for the CDR3 is TGTGCCAGCAGCTTAGAAGGAGCCTCTTCTGGAAACACCATATATTTT. It is translated as CASSLEGASSGNTIYF.

This clonotype was observed at least ten times. The chain combines TRBV5-6 with TRBJ2-7, with TRBD2 matching 7 bases. The junction had 4 bases not matched to a gene; V was cut back by 4 bases and J by 0 bases. The CDR3 is 14 amino acids. The germline V gene has CDR1 SGHDT and CDR2 YYEEEE. CDR3 sequence: CASSRASGSYEQYF. In DNA, the CDR3 is TGTGCCAGCAGCAGGGCTAGCGGCTCCTACGAGCAGTACTTC.

This clonotype was found a few times. The chain employs TRBV6-6 and TRBJ2-7, with D unclear. V shed 4 bases and J shed 6 bases, with 10 bases lying between them. CDR3 length equals 12 residues. The germline CDR1 and CDR2 sequences are MNHNY and SVGAGI (reference sequence). This CDR3 reads CASSFGKAEQYF. The CDR3 coding sequence is TGTGCCAGCAGTTTTGGAAAGGCCGAGCAGTACTTC.